One and the same sample provided the 20 T cell receptor beta chains below, sequenced in a study of shared clonotypes between healthy human individuals. TCRdb's table, derived via immunoSEQ multiplex PCR, lists solely in-frame clones and lacks some. The sample shows around 1 million clones, about 80% of them seen only once. Sequenced material: memory CD4+ T cells sorted from blood. This sample's subset: CD45RA-negative fraction. These receptors were obtained from a young man in good health.

This clone was detected once. This sequence joins TRBV9 and TRBJ2-4, with TRBD1 matching over 12 bases. The CDR3 has 18 amino acids. The junction had 9 bases not matched to a gene; V was cut back by 4 bases and J by 1 base. The V gene's germline CDR1 is SGDLS and CDR2 YYNGEE. DNA for the CDR3: TGTGCCAGCAGCAGGGGGACAGGGGGCGATAGGGCCAAAAACATTCAGTACTTC. This codes for CASSRGTGGDRAKNIQYF.

The chain recombines TRBV7-9 with TRBJ2-1; TRBD2 matches 13 bases. CDR1 and CDR2 from the germline V gene are SEHNR and FQNEAQ (reference sequence). With V trimmed by 2 bases and J by 10 bases, 8 bases remained unmatched. The CDR3 runs to 16 residues. The chain's CDR3 is CASSLYGTSGDIEQFF. The CDR3 coding sequence is TGTGCCAGCAGCTTATATGGGACTAGCGGGGACATCGAGCAGTTCTTC.

This clone has more than one count but fewer than ten. Other DNA sequences of this sample code for an identical CDR3. The genes are TRBV6-1 and TRBJ1-2; D uncertain. CDR1 is MNHNS, CDR2 SASEGT, per germline. Trimming took off 1 base at V and 2 bases at J, with 8 bases between the two ends. The CDR3 runs 14 residues. The CDR3 DNA is TGTGCCAGCAGTGAAGATATTAGGAACTATGGCTACACCTTC. Its protein product is CASSEDIRNYGYTF.

This clone showed up many times. The chain has TRBV11-3 and TRBJ2-1; TRBD2 matches at 10 bases. Germline values: CDR1 SGHNT, CDR2 YENEEA. After removal of 2 bases from V and 6 bases from J, the junction contained 4 bases not matched to a gene. The CDR3 has 15 amino acids. The CDR3, as DNA: TGTGCCAGCAGCTTAACTAGCGGGGCCTTCAATGAGCAGTTCTTC. This gives the protein CASSLTSGAFNEQFF.

The chain employs TRBV5-1 and TRBJ1-2; TRBD1 agrees at 7 bases. V shed 4 bases and J 4 bases; nucleotides not matched to a gene: 13. The CDR3 sequence is 16 residues long. Germline lookup yields CDR1 SGHRS and CDR2 YFSETQ. This CDR3 reads CASSPTIDREAYGYTF. The CDR3 DNA follows: TGCGCCAGCAGCCCCACGATCGACAGGGAGGCCTATGGCTACACCTTC.

This rearrangement joins TRBV27 to TRBJ2-2; D is undetermined. The CDR3 has 13 residues. The V gene lost 2 bases and the J gene lost 6 bases, with 7 bases spanning the gap. CDR1 is MNHEY and CDR2 is SMNVEV in the germline V gene (reference sequence). This CDR3 is CASSLQPAGELFF. CDR3 in DNA: TGTGCCAGCAGTTTACAGCCGGCCGGGGAGCTGTTTTTT.

The count of this clone is one. The sample carries other DNA sequences with the same CDR3. The rearrangement uses TRBV5-1 and TRBJ1-1; D is ambiguous. Trimming removed 2 bases from V and 3 bases from J, with 8 bases in between. The CDR3 contains 13 residues. Germline V gene lookup returns CDR1 SGHRS and CDR2 YFSETQ. Here the CDR3 reads CASSFSPDTEAFF. The CDR3 DNA reads as TGCGCCAGCAGCTTCTCGCCTGACACTGAAGCTTTCTTT.

This clone has more than one count but fewer than ten. This chain joins TRBV7-9 and TRBJ2-1, with D possibly matching TRBD2 (5 bases). Germline lookup yields CDR1 SEHNR and CDR2 FQNEAQ (reference sequence). V was shortened by 4 bases and J by 10 bases, with 17 bases between the two germline ends. CDR3 length: 14 amino acids. This CDR3 reads CASSSARERWEQFF. In DNA, the CDR3 is TGTGCCAGCAGCTCCGCAAGGGAGCGCTGGGAGCAGTTCTTC.

In its sample, this clone was seen a few times. This chain connects TRBV19 to TRBJ1-1; the D is unclear. V lost 6 bases, J lost 0 bases, and 14 bases lay in between. The CDR3 extends over 15 amino acids. Germline lookup yields CDR1 LNHDA and CDR2 SQIVND (reference sequence). Here the CDR3 DNA reads TGTGCCAGTAGAATCTTTGATTTCATGAACACTGAAGCTTTCTTT. The encoded protein is CASRIFDFMNTEAFF. The entire variable domain, with the rest obtained from reference TRBV19 and TRBJ1-1, is as follows: DGGITQSPKYLFRKEGQNVTLSCEQNLNHDAMYWYRQDPGQGLRLIYYSQIVNDFQKGDIAEGYSVSREKKESFPLTVTSAQKNPTAFYLCASRIFDFMNTEAFFGQGTRLTVV.

The rearrangement uses TRBV21-1 and TRBJ1-6. TRBV21-1 is assigned pseudogene status. This CDR3 region has 10 residues. This chain's CDR3 is CASNDSPLHF. CDR3 DNA: TGTGCCAGCAACGATTCACCCCTCCACTTT.

This chain links TRBV28 with TRBJ1-5; perhaps TRBD1 as D (5 bases). Trimming shortened V by 3 bases and J by 7 bases, and 13 bases separated the two germline ends. Germline lookup yields CDR1 MDHEN and CDR2 SYDVKM. The CDR3 runs 14 residues. CDR3 amino acids: CASSFGGEAQPQHF. The CDR3 region has the DNA TGTGCCAGCAGTTTTGGAGGGGAGGCCCAGCCCCAGCATTTT.

This clone has at least ten counts. This chain connects TRBV6-1 to TRBJ1-5; perhaps TRBD1 as D (5 bases). Germline lookup yields CDR1 MNHNS and CDR2 SASEGT. The CDR3 consists of 15 residues. Trimming removed 3 bases from V and 9 bases from J, with 18 bases in between. This chain's CDR3 is CASSDGTTISGPQHF. The CDR3 DNA follows: TGTGCCAGCAGTGATGGGACGACCATCAGTGGGCCCCAGCATTTT.

This clone was picked up a small number of times. The sample carries other DNA sequences with the same CDR3. This rearrangement joins TRBV5-1 to TRBJ2-3; D is perhaps TRBD2 (5 bases). Trimming pared 4 bases from V and 0 bases from J, leaving 9 bases between. Looked up from germline, CDR1 is SGHRS and CDR2 is YFSETQ. This CDR3 has 14 amino acids. Written as DNA, the CDR3 is TGCGCCAGCAGCAGCGGACTCAGCACAGATACGCAGTATTTT. Translation: CASSSGLSTDTQYF.

The J gene is TRBJ2-3, the V gene TRBV19; 12 positions match TRBD1. V lost 4 bases and J lost 4; bases outside the gene matches: 3. The germline CDR1 and CDR2 sequences are LNHDA and SQIVND (reference sequence). CDR3 length: 15 amino acids. CDR3 nucleotides: TGTGCCAGTAGTACCGGGACAGGGGGCCCAGATACGCAGTATTTT. This translates into CASSTGTGGPDTQYF.

V usage is TRBV30 and J usage is TRBJ1-4; D perhaps matches TRBD1 (6 bases). Trimming took 5 bases from V and 4 from J, leaving 20 bases between them. Germline values: CDR1 GTSNPN, CDR2 SVGIG (reference sequence). The CDR3 sequence is 16 residues long. CDR3 sequence (DNA): TGTGCCTGGGGTTCTGGAAGGACAGCTCTTAATGAAAAACTGTTTTTT. Protein sequence: CAWGSGRTALNEKLFF.

Note on this clone: The junction shows a germline mismatch at one end, possibly a read error. The rearrangement links TRBV4-3 to TRBJ2-3; D is unclear. Germline CDR1 and CDR2: LGHNA and YSLEER. The CDR3 sequence is 15 residues long. CDR3 sequence reads: CAGSQDQSLGDTQYF. The DNA of the CDR3 is TGCGCCGGCAGCCAAGATCAGTCCCTGGGGGATACGCAGTATTTT.

This chain connects TRBV20-1 to TRBJ2-7; no firm D call. CDR3 length equals 11 residues. Germline V gives CDR1 DFQATT, CDR2 SNEGSKA (reference sequence). Trimming left V 4 bases short and J 5 bases short, with 9 bases between. CDR3 bases: TGCAGTGCTAAGAACGTCGACGAGCAGTACTTC. Its protein is CSAKNVDEQYF.

The gene calls are TRBV7-2 and TRBJ1-2, with unresolved D. Per germline, CDR1 SGHTA and CDR2 FQGNSA. This CDR3 is built from 15 residues. Trimming removed 6 bases from V and 0 bases from J, with 14 bases in between. CDR3 sequence reads: CASRDPRQSNYGYTF. Here the CDR3 DNA reads TGTGCCAGCAGGGACCCTCGCCAGTCTAACTATGGCTACACCTTC.

A word on this clone: The sample has other DNA sequences that encode this CDR3 too. This rearrangement joins TRBV11-2 to TRBJ2-7, with D hard to call. This CDR3 spans 13 amino acids. Germline CDR1 reads SGHAT; CDR2 reads FQNNGV. V shed 0 bases and J shed 2 bases, with 5 bases lying between them. The CDR3 loop reads CASSLDRPYEQYF. CDR3 nucleotides: TGTGCCAGCAGCTTAGACAGACCCTACGAGCAGTACTTC.

The chain links TRBV30 to TRBJ2-6, with 7 bases fitting TRBD2. This CDR3 contains 17 residues. CDR1 and CDR2 (germline): GTSNPN, SVGIG (reference sequence). V was pared by 1 base and J by 2 bases, with 8 bases of the junction left unmatched. CDR3 in amino acids: CAWSAPLGGTGANVLTF. CDR3 coding DNA: TGTGCCTGGAGTGCACCCTTGGGGGGGACTGGGGCCAACGTCCTGACTTTC.